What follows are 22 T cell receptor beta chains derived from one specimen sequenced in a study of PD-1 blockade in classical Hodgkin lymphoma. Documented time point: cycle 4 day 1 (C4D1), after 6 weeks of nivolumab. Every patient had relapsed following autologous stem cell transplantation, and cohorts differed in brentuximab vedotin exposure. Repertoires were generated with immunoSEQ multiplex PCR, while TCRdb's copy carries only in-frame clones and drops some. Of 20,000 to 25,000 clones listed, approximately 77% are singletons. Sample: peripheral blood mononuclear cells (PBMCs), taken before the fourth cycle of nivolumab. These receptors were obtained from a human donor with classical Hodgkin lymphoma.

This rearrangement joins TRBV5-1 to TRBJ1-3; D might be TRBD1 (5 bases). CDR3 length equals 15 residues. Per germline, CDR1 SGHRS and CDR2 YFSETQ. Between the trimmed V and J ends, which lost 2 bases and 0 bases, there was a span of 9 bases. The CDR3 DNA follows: TGCGCCAGCAGCTTATGGGACCTCTCTGGAAACACCATATATTTT. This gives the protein CASSLWDLSGNTIYF. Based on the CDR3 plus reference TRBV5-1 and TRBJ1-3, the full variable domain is KAGVTQTPRYLIKTRGQQVTLSCSPISGHRSVSWYQQTPGQGLQFLFEYFSETQRNKGNFPGRFSGRQFSNSRSEMNVSTLELGDSALYLCASSLWDLSGNTIYFGEGSWLTVV.

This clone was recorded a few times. The CDR3 spells CASKVALWSNQPQHF. The CDR3 coding sequence is TGTGCCAGTAAAGTTGCATTATGGAGCAATCAGCCCCAGCATTTT. V is TRBV19 and J is TRBJ1-5, with unresolved D. CDR3 length: 15 residues. V was clipped by 7 bases and J by 1 base, with 14 bases between them. The V gene's germline CDR1 is LNHDA and CDR2 SQIVND (reference sequence).

This chain's CDR3 is CASSLGISGGADEQFF. As DNA, the CDR3 is TGTGCCAGCAGCTTAGGGATTAGCGGGGGGGCTGATGAGCAGTTCTTC. This sequence joins TRBV7-9 and TRBJ2-1; 11 nucleotides match TRBD2. Per the germline V gene, CDR1 is SEHNR and CDR2 is FQNEAQ (reference sequence). V was pared by 1 base and J by 8 bases, with 7 bases of the junction left unmatched. The CDR3 is 16 residues long.

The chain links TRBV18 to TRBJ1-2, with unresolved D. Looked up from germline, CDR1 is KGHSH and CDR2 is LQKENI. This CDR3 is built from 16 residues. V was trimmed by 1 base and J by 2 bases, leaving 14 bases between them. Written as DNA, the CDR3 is TGTGCCAGCTCACCACGACGCGGCGGTGAGAACTATGGCTACACCTTC. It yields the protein CASSPRRGGENYGYTF.

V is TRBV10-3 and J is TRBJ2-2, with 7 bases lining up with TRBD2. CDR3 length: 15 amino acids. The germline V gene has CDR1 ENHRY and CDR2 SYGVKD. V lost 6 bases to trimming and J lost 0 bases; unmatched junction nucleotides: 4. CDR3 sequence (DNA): TGTGCCATCAGCGGGACTACACCGAACACCGGGGAGCTGTTTTTT. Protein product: CAISGTTPNTGELFF.

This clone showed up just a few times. CDR3 amino acids: CASTLGSGAGGNEQFF. CDR3 nucleotides: TGTGCCAGCACCCTCGGGTCAGGGGCAGGAGGCAATGAGCAGTTCTTC. The chain combines TRBV28 with TRBJ2-1, with D perhaps matching TRBD1 (6 bases). Germline V CDR1 and CDR2: MDHEN, SYDVKM. V lost 7 bases, J lost 6 bases, and 22 bases lay in between. This CDR3 has 16 residues.

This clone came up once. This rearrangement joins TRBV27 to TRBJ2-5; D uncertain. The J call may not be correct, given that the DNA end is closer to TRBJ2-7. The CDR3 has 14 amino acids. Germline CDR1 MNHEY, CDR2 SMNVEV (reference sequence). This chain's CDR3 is CASSLSLHHYEQYF. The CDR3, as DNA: TGTGCCAGCAGTTTATCCCTACATCATTACGAGCAGTACTTC.

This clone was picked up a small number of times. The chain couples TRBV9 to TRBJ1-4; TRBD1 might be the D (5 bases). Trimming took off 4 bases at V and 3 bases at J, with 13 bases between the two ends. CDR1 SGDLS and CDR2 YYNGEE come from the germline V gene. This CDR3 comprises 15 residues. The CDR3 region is CASSQPGTANEKLFF. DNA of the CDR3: TGTGCCAGCAGCCAACCCGGGACCGCTAATGAAAAACTGTTTTTT.

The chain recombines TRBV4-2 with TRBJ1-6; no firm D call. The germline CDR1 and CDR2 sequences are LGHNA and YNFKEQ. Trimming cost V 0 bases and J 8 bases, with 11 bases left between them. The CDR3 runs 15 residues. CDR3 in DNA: TGTGCCAGCAGCCAAGAAACAAATCGTGATTCACCCCTCCACTTT. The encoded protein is CASSQETNRDSPLHF.

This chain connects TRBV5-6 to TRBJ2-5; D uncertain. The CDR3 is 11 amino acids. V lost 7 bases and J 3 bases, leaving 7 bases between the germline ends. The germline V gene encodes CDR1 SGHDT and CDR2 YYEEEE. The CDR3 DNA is TGTGCCAGCCAACAAGAAGAGACCCAGTACTTC. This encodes CASQQEETQYF.

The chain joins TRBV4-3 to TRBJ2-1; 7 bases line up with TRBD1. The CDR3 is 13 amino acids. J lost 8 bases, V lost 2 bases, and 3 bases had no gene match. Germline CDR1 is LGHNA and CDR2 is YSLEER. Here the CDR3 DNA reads TGCGCCAGCAGCCAAAGACAGGGAGATGAGCAGTTCTTC. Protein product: CASSQRQGDEQFF.

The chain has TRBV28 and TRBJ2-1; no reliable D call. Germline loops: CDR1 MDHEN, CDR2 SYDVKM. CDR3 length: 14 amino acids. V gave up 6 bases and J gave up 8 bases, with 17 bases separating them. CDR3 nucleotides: TGTGCCAGCAGACCCCCCCACCCCGAGGATGAGCAGTTCTTC. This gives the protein CASRPPHPEDEQFF.

Written as DNA, the CDR3 is TGTGCCAGCAGCTTAGCCGGGCCAGATACGCAGTATTTT. As protein: CASSLAGPDTQYF. The V call is TRBV7-8, the J call TRBJ2-3; D not certain. Trimming removed 0 bases at V and 4 bases at J, with 5 bases between. The CDR3 runs 13 residues. The germline V gene has CDR1 SGHVS and CDR2 FQNEAQ.

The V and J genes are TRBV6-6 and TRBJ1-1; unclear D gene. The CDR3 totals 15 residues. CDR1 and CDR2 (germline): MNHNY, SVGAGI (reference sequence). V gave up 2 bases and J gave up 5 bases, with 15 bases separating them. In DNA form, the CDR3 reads TGTGCCAGCAGTTACGGTGCAGGTGTTCGAACTGAAGCTTTCTTT. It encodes CASSYGAGVRTEAFF.

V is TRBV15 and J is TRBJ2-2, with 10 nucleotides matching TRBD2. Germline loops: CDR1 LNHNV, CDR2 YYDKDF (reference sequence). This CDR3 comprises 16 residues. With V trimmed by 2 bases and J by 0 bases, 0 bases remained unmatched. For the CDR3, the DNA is TGTGCCACCAGCAGAAGCGGGGGGGCGAACACCGGGGAGCTGTTTTTT. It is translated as CATSRSGGANTGELFF. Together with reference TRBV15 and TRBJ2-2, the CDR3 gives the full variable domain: DAMVIQNPRYQVTQFGKPVTLSCSQTLNHNVMYWYQQKSSQAPKLLFHYYDKDFNNEADTPDNFQSRRPNTSFCFLDIRSPGLGDTAMYLCATSRSGGANTGELFFGEGSRLTVL.

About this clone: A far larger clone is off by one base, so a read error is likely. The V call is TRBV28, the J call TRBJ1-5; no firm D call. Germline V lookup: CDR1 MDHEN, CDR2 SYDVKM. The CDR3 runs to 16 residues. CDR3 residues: CASSLHPGNSNRPQHF. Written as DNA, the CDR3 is TGTGCCAGCAGTTTGCATCCCGGGAATAGCAATCGGCCCCAGCATTTT.

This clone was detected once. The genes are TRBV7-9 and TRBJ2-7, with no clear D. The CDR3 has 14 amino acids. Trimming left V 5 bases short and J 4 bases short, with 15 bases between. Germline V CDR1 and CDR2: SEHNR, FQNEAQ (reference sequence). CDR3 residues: CASSPPGSLYEQYF. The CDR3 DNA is TGTGCCAGCAGCCCCCCCGGGTCGTTGTACGAGCAGTACTTC.

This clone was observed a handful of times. For the CDR3, the DNA is TGTGCCAGCTCACTTAACAGGGGAGGGACTGAAGCTTTCTTT. Encoded protein: CASSLNRGGTEAFF. V and J are TRBV18 and TRBJ1-1; TRBD1 aligns across 7 bases. The CDR3 consists of 14 residues. Per germline, CDR1 KGHSH and CDR2 LQKENI. After removal of 4 bases from V and 5 bases from J, the junction contained 7 bases not matched to a gene.

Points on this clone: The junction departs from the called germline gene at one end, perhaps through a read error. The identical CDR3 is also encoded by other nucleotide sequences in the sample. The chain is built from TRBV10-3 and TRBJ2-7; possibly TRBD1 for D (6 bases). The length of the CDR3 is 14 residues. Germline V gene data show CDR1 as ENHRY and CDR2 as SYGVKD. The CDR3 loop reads CAISDGGRTYEQYF. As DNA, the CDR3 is TGCGCCATCAGTGATGGGGGCCGGACCTACGAGCAGTACTTC.

CDR3 nucleotides: TGTGCCAGCAGTACTGGTGGAGAGACCCAGTACTTC. Its protein is CASSTGGETQYF. The chain recombines TRBV7-9 with TRBJ2-5; no clear D. The CDR3 is made up of 12 amino acids. Germline assignment: CDR1 SEHNR and CDR2 FQNEAQ (reference sequence). The V end lost 6 bases, the J end lost 4 bases, and 9 bases lay between the germline ends.

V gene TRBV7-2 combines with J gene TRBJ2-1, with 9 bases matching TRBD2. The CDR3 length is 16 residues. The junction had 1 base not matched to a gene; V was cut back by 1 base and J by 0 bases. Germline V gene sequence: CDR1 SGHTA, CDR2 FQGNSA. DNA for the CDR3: TGTGCCAGCAGCTTAGTAGCGGGGGACTCCTACAATGAGCAGTTCTTC. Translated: CASSLVAGDSYNEQFF.

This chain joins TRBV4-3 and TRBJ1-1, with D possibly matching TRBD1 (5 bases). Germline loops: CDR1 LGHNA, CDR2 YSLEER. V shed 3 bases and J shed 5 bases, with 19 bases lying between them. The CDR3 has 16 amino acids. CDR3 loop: CASSQGVMGWGTEAFF. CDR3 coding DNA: TGCGCCAGCAGCCAGGGGGTCATGGGTTGGGGTACTGAAGCTTTCTTT.